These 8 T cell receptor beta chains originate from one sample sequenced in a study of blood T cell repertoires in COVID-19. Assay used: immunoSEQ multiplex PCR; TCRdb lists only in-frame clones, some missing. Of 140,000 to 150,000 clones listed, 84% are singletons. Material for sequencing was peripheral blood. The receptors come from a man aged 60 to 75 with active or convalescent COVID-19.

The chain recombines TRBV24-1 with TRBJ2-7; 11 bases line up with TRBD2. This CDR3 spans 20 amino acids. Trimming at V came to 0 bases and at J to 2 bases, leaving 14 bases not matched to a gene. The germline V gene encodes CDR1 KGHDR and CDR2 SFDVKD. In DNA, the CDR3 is TGTGCCACCAGTGATTTGCTAGGGACTAGCGGATTCCTACAAGCCTACGAGCAGTACGTC. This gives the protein CATSDLLGTSGFLQAYEQYV.

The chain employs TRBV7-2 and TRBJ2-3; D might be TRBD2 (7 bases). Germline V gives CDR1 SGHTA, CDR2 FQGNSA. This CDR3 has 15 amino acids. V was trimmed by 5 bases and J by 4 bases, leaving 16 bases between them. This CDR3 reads CASSLGGVRADTQYF. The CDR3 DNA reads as TGTGCCAGCAGCCTAGGGGGGGTTCGAGCAGATACGCAGTATTTT.

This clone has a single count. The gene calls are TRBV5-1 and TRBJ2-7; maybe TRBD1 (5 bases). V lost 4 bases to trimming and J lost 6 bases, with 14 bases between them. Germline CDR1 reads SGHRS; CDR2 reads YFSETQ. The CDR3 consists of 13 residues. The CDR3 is CASSRDSVGEQYV. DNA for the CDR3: TGCGCCAGCAGCCGTGACAGCGTAGGCGAGCAGTACGTC.

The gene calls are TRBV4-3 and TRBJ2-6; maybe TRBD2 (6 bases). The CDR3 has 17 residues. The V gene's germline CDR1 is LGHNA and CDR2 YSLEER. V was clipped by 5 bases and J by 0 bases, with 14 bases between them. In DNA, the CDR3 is TGCGCCAGCAGCGAAGGGAGGTCGAGCTCTGGGGCCAACGTCCTGACTTTC. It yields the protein CASSEGRSSSGANVLTF.

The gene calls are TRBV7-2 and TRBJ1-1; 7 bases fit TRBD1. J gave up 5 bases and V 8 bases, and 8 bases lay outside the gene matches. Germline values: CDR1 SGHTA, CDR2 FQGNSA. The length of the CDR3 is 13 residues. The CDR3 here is CASGRDSSTEAFF. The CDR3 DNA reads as TGTGCCAGCGGCCGGGACAGCTCAACTGAAGCTTTCTTT.

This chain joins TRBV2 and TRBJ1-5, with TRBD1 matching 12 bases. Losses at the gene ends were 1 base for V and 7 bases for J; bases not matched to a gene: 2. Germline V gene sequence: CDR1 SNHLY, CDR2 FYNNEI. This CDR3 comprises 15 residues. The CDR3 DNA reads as TGTGCCAGCAGTGAAGGGGACAGGGGGCAACAGCCCCAGCATTTT. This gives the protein CASSEGDRGQQPQHF.

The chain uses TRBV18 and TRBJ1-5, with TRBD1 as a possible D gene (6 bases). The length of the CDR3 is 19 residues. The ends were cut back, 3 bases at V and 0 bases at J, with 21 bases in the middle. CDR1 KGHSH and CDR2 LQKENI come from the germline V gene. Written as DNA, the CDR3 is TGTGCCAGCTCACCTCAACAGGGTTCGGGAGGCAATAGCAATCAGCCCCAGCATTTT. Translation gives CASSPQQGSGGNSNQPQHF.

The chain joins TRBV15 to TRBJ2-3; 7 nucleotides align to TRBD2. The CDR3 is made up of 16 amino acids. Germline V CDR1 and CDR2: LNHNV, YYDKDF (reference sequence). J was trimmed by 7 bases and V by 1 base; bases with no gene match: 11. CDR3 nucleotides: TGTGCCACCAGCAGAGCCCCGGGCGGGGGTACTTATACGCAGTATTTT. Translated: CATSRAPGGGTYTQYF.